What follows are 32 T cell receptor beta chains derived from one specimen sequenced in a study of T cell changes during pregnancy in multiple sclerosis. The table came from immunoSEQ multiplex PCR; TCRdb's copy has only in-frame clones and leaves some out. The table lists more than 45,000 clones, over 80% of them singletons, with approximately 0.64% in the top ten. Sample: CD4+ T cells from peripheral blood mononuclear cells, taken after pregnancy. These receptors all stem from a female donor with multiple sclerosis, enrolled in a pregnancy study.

This chain's CDR3 is CATSRDLKRAAFF. The CDR3, as DNA: TGTGCCACCAGCAGAGATTTAAAGAGGGCAGCTTTCTTT. The chain couples TRBV15 to TRBJ1-1; D uncertain. From germline, CDR1 is LNHNV and CDR2 YYDKDF (reference sequence). V lost 0 bases and J 10 bases, leaving 12 bases between the germline ends. The CDR3 consists of 13 residues.

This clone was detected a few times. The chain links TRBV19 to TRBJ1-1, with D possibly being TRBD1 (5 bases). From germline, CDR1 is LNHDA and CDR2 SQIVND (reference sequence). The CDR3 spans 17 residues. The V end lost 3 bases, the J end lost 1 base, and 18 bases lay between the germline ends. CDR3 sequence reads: CASSIPLSRAENTEAFF. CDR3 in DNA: TGTGCCAGTAGTATCCCTCTATCCAGGGCGGAGAACACTGAAGCTTTCTTT.

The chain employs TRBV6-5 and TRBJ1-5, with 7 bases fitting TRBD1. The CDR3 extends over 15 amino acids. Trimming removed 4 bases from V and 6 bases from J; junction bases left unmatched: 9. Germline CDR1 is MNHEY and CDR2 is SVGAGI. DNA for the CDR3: TGTGCCAGCAGTTTAACGACAGGGAATGGTCAGCCCCAGCATTTT. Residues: CASSLTTGNGQPQHF.

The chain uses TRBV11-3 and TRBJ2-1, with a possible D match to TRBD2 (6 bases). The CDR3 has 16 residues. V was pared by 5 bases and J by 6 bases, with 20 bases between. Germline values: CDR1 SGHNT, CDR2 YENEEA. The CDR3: CASSATRGWGLNEQFF. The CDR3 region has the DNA TGTGCCAGCAGCGCAACCCGGGGCTGGGGACTCAATGAGCAGTTCTTC. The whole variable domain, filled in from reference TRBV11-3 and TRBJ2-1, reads EAGVVQSPRYKIIEKKQPVAFWCNPISGHNTLYWYLQNLGQGPELLIRYENEEAVDDSQLPKDRFSAERLKGVDSTLKIQPAELGDSAVYLCASSATRGWGLNEQFFGPGTRLTVL.

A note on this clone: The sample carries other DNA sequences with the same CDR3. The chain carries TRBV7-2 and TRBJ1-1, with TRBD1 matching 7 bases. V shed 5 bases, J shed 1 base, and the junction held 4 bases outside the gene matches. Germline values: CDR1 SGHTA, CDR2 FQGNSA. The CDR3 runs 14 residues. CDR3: CASSPGQANTEAFF. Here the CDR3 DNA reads TGTGCCAGCAGCCCCGGACAGGCGAACACTGAAGCTTTCTTT.

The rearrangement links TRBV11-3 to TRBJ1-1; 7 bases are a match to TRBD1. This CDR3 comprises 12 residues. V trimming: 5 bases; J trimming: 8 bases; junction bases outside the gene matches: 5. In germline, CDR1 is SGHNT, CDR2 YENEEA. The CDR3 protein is CASSVKDREAFF. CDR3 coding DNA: TGTGCCAGCAGCGTGAAGGACAGGGAAGCTTTCTTT.

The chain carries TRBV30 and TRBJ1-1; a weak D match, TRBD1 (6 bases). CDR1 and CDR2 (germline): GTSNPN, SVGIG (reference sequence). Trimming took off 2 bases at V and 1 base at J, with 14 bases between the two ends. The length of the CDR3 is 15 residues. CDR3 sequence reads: CAWSHTQGRNTEAFF. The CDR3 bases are TGTGCCTGGAGTCATACACAGGGCCGGAACACTGAAGCTTTCTTT.

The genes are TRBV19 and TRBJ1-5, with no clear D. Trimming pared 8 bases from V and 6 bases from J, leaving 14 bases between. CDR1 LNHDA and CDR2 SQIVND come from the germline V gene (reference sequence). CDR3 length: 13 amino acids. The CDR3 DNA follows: TGTGCCAGTCCGGGGAGAGGCAGTCAGCCCCAGCATTTT. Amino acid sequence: CASPGRGSQPQHF.

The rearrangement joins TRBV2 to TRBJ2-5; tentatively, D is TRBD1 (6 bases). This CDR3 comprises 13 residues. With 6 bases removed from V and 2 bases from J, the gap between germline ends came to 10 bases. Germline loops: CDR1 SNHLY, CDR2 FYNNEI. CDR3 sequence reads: CASSPGQQETQYF. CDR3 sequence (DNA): TGTGCCAGCAGCCCTGGACAGCAAGAGACCCAGTACTTC.

CDR3 residues: CASSTTGITEAFF. The CDR3 bases are TGTGCCAGCAGCACGACAGGGATAACTGAAGCTTTCTTT. The rearrangement joins TRBV7-2 to TRBJ1-1, with 7 nucleotides matching TRBD1. Trimming removed 5 bases from V and 5 bases from J; junction bases left unmatched: 5. The CDR3 contains 13 residues. CDR1 is SGHTA and CDR2 is FQGNSA in the germline V gene.

CDR3 in amino acids: CASSLAQGFAEAFF. The CDR3 nucleotides read TGTGCCAGCAGCTTGGCGCAGGGTTTCGCTGAAGCTTTCTTT. V usage is TRBV5-4 and J usage is TRBJ1-1, with D perhaps TRBD1 (5 bases). This CDR3 contains 14 residues. From germline, CDR1 is SGHNT and CDR2 YYREEE (reference sequence). The V end lost 0 bases, the J end lost 6 bases, and 12 bases lay between the germline ends. Based on the CDR3 plus reference TRBV5-4 and TRBJ1-1, the full variable domain is ETGVTQSPTHLIKTRGQQVTLRCSSQSGHNTVSWYQQALGQGPQFIFQYYREEENGRGNFPPRFSGLQFPNYSSELNVNALELDDSALYLCASSLAQGFAEAFFGQGTRLTVV.

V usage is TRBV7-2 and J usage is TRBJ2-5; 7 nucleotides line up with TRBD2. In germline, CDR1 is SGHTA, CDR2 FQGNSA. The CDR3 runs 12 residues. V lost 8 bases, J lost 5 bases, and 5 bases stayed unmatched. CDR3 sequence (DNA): TGTGCCAGCGGGGTCGGGAGGGAGACCCAGTACTTC. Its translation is CASGVGRETQYF.

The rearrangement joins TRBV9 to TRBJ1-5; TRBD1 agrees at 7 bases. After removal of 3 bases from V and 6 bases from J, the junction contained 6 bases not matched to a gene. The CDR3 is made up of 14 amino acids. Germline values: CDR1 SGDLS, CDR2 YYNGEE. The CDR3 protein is CASSATGSIQPQHF. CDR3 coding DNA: TGTGCCAGCAGCGCGACAGGGTCTATTCAGCCCCAGCATTTT.

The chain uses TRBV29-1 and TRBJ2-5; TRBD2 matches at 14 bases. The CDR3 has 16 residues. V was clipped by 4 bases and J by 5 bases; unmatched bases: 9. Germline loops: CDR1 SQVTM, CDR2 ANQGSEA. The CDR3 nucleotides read TGCAGCGTTGCAGGACTAGCGGGGGGTCTAGGGGAGACCCAGTACTTC. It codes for CSVAGLAGGLGETQYF.

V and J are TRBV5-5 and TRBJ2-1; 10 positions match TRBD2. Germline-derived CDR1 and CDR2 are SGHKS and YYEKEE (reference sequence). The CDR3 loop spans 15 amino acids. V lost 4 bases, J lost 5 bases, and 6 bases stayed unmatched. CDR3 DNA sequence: TGTGCCAGCAGCACAGGACTAGCGGAAAACAATGAGCAGTTCTTC. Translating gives CASSTGLAENNEQFF.

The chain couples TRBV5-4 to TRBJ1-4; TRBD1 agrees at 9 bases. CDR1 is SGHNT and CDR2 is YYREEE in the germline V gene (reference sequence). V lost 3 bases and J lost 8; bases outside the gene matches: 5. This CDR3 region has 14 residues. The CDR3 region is CASSSPTGGEKLFF. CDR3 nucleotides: TGTGCCAGCAGCTCCCCGACAGGGGGAGAAAAACTGTTTTTT.

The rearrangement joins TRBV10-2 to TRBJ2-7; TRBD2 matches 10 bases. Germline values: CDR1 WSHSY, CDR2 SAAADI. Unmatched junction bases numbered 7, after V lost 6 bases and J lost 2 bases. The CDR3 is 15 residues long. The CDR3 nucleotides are TGCGCCAGCAGGAACCTAGCGGGGGTTACCTACGAGCAGTACTTC. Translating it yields CASRNLAGVTYEQYF.

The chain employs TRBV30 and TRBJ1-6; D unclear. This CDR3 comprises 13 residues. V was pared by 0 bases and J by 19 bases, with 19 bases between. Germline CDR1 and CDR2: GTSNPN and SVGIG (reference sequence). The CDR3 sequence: CAWSVSPGLPAHF. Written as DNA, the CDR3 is TGTGCCTGGAGTGTAAGTCCTGGACTCCCGGCACACTTT.

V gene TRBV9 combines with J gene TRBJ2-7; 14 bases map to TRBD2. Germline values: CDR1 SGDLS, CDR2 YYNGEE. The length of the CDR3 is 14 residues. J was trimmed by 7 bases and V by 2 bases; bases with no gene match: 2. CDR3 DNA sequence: TGTGCCAGCAGCGTTGGACTAGCGGGGGGTGAGCAGTACTTC. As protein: CASSVGLAGGEQYF. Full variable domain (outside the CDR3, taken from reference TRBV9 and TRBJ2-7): DSGVTQTPKHLITATGQRVTLRCSPRSGDLSVYWYQQSLDQGLQFLIQYYNGEERAKGNILERFSAQQFPDLHSELNLSSLELGDSALYFCASSVGLAGGEQYFGPGTRLTVT.

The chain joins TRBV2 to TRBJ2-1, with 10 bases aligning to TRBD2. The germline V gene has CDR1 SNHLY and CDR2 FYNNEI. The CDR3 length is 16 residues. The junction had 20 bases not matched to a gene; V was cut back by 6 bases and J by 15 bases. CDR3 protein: CASSLEGASGGGSGFF. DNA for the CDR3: TGTGCCAGCAGCCTGGAAGGGGCCAGCGGGGGGGGCTCTGGGTTCTTC. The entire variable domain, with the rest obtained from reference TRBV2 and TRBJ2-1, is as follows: EPEVTQTPSHQVTQMGQEVILRCVPISNHLYFYWYRQILGQKVEFLVSFYNNEISEKSEIFDDQFSVERPDGSNFTLKIRSTKLEDSAMYFCASSLEGASGGGSGFFGPGTRLTVL.

The CDR3 loop is CASSSSGGSYNEQFF. The CDR3 DNA reads TGCGCCAGCAGCTCTAGCGGGGGTTCCTACAATGAGCAGTTCTTC. This chain joins TRBV5-1 and TRBJ2-1; TRBD2 aligns across 10 bases. This CDR3 has 15 residues. Trimming took 3 bases from V and 1 from J; bases not matched to a gene: 1. Germline lookup yields CDR1 SGHRS and CDR2 YFSETQ.

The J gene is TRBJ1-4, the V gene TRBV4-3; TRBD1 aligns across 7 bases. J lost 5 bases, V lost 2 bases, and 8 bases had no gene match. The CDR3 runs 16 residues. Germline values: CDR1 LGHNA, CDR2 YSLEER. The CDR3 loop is CASSQSRQGWNEKLFF. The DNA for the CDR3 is TGCGCCAGCAGCCAATCAAGACAGGGATGGAATGAAAAACTGTTTTTT.

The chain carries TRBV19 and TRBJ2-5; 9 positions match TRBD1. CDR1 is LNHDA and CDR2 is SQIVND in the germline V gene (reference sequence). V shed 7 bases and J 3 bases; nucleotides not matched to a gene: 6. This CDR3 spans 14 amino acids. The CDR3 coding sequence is TGTGCCAGTACCAACAGGGGGCGCGAAGAGACCCAGTACTTC. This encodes CASTNRGREETQYF. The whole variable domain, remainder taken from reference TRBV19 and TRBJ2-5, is DGGITQSPKYLFRKEGQNVTLSCEQNLNHDAMYWYRQDPGQGLRLIYYSQIVNDFQKGDIAEGYSVSREKKESFPLTVTSAQKNPTAFYLCASTNRGREETQYFGPGTRLLVL.

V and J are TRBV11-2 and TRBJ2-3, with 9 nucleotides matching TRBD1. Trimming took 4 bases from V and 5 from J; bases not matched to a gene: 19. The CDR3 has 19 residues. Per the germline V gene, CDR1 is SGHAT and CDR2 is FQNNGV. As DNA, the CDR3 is TGTGCCAGCAGCTCTAGGCAAACGCGGGACAGGGCGAGAAAAGATACGCAGTATTTT. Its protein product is CASSSRQTRDRARKDTQYF.

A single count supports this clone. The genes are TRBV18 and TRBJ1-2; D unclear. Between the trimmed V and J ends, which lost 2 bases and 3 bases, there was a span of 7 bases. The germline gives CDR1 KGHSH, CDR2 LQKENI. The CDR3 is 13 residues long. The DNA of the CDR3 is TGTGCCAGCTCACCAATGGCAGACTATGGCTACACCTTC. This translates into CASSPMADYGYTF.

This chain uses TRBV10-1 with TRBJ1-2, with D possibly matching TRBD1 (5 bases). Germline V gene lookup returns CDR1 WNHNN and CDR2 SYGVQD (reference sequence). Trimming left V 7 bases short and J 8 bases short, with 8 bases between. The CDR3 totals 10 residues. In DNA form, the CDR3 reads TGCGCCAGCACAGGGTTAGGCTACACCTTC. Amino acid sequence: CASTGLGYTF.

The CDR3: CSVSRGRTEAFF. The CDR3 DNA is TGCAGCGTGTCCAGGGGGCGCACTGAAGCTTTCTTT. The chain carries TRBV29-1 and TRBJ1-1; 8 nucleotides line up with TRBD1. The CDR3 is 12 residues long. Germline V gives CDR1 SQVTM, CDR2 ANQGSEA. The V and J ends lost 6 bases and 4 bases, in that order; junction bases with no gene match: 4.

The CDR3 DNA reads TGTGCCAGCAGCGTAGGAATGGGGCAGAATTACGAGCAGTACTTC. Protein product: CASSVGMGQNYEQYF. The V call is TRBV9, the J call TRBJ2-7, with D tentatively TRBD1 (5 bases). The CDR3 is 15 residues long. The V end lost 0 bases, the J end lost 4 bases, and 14 bases lay between the germline ends. Germline CDR1 reads SGDLS; CDR2 reads YYNGEE. The entire variable domain, with the rest obtained from reference TRBV9 and TRBJ2-7, is as follows: DSGVTQTPKHLITATGQRVTLRCSPRSGDLSVYWYQQSLDQGLQFLIQYYNGEERAKGNILERFSAQQFPDLHSELNLSSLELGDSALYFCASSVGMGQNYEQYFGPGTRLTVT.

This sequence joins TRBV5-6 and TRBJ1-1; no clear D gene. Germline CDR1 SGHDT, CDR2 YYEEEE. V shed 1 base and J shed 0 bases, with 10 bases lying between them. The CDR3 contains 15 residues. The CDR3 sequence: CASSLRSFMNTEAFF. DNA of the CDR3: TGTGCCAGCAGCTTGCGGAGCTTTATGAACACTGAAGCTTTCTTT.

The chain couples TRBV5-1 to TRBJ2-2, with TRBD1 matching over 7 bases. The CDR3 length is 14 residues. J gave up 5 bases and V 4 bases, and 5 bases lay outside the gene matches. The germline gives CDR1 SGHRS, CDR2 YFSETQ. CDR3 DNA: TGCGCCAGCAGCCTGACAGGGCCAACCGGGGAGCTGTTTTTT. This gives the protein CASSLTGPTGELFF.

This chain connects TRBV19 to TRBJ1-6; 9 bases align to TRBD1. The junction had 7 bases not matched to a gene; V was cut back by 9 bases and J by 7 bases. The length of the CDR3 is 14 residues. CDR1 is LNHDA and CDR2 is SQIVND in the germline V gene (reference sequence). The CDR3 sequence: CASSTGGGNSPLHF. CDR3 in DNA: TGTGCCAGCTCTACAGGGGGCGGAAATTCACCCCTCCACTTT.

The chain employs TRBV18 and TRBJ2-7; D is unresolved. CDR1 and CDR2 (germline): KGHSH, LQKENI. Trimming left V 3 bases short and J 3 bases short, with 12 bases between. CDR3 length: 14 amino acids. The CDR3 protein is CASSPGLENYEQYF. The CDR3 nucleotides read TGTGCCAGCTCACCCGGGTTGGAGAACTACGAGCAGTACTTC.